This T cell receptor beta chain appears in the sequencing data of a study of PD-1 blockade in classical Hodgkin lymphoma. Study summary: Patients had nivolumab dosed at 3 mg/kg, delivered intravenously every 2 weeks. Study results and caveats: Baseline diversity was lower in partial responders and progressors than complete responders. CD8+ TCR diversity did not rise significantly by C4D1, unlike CD4+. Healthy donors reportedly exceeded newly diagnosed patients in baseline TCR diversity.

The CDR3 covers 14 residues. Between the trimmed V and J ends, which lost 6 bases and 4 bases, there was a span of 15 bases. Germline V gene sequence: CDR1 LNHDA, CDR2 SQIVND (reference sequence). The patients all showed relapse after autologous stem cell transplantation, while their brentuximab vedotin exposure varied. Magnetic negative selection purified CD4+ T cells from thawed PBMCs. This clone was counted between two and nine times. What it binds is not known. Only in-frame clones appear in the TCRdb table, and some are missing; sequencing was by immunoSEQ multiplex PCR. The sample holds about 7,600 clones; 70% to 80% are singletons and the top ten take almost 7.5%.

The source material was CD4+ T cells from blood, sampled at baseline. The chain is built from TRBV19 and TRBJ1-2; weak D call: TRBD1 (5 bases). This clonotype originated in a human donor with classical Hodgkin lymphoma. CDR3 region: CASSSRGAFYGYTF. As DNA, the CDR3 is TGTGCCAGTAGCAGTCGCGGGGCGTTCTATGGCTACACCTTC. The full variable domain, with the rest looked up from reference TRBV19 and TRBJ1-2, is DGGITQSPKYLFRKEGQNVTLSCEQNLNHDAMYWYRQDPGQGLRLIYYSQIVNDFQKGDIAEGYSVSREKKESFPLTVTSAQKNPTAFYLCASSSRGAFYGYTFGSGTRLTVV.